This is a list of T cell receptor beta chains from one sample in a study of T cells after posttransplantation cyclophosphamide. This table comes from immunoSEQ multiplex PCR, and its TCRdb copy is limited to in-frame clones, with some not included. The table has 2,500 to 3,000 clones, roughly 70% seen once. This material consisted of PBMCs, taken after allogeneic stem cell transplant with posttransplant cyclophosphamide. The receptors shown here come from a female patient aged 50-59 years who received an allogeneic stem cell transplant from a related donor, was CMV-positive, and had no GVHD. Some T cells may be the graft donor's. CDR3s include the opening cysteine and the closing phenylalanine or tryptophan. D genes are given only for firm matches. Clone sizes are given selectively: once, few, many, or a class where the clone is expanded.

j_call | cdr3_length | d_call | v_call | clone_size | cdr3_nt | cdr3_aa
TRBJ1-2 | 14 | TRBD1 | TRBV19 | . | TGTGCCAGTAGTGGGACAGGGGACGACTATGGCTACACCTTC | CASSGTGDDYGYTF
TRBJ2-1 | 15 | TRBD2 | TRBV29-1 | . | TGCAGCGTCCTGGGACTAGCTAAGACCTACAATGAGCAGTTCTTC | CSVLGLAKTYNEQFF
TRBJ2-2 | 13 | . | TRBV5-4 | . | TGTGCCAGCAGCCTCCAGGGCACCGGGGAGCTGTTTTTT | CASSLQGTGELFF
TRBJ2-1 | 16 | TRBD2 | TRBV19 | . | TGTGCCAGTAGTATAGGAGTTGACGGGACTAGCAATGAGCAGTTCTTC | CASSIGVDGTSNEQFF
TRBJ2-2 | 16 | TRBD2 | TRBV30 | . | TGTGCCTGGAGCCACAGGACTAGCGGTAACACCGGGGAGCTGTTTTTT | CAWSHRTSGNTGELFF
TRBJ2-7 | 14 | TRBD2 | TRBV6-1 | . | TGTGCCAGCGCCCTTAGCGGGGGGGCCTACGAGCAGTACTTC | CASALSGGAYEQYF
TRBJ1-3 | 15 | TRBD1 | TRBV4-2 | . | TGTGCCAGCAGCCGAGTTCCGGGACAGGGAAACACCATATATTTT | CASSRVPGQGNTIYF
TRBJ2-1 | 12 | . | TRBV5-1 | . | TGCGCCAGCAGCTTGGAGGAGGCTGAGCAGTTCTTC | CASSLEEAEQFF
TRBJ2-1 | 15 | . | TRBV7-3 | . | TGTGCCAGCAGCTCCCAACCGGGACTGCTTGATGAGCAGTTCTTC | CASSSQPGLLDEQFF
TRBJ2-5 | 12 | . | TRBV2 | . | TGTGCCAGCAGTACAGAACAAGAGACCCAGTACTTC | CASSTEQETQYF
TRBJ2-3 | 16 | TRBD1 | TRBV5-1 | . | TGCGCCAGCAGCACCCAGGGACAGACCGACACAGATACGCAGTATTTT | CASSTQGQTDTDTQYF
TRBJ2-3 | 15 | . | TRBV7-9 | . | TGTGCCAGCAGCCCTGACAAGCGCCGAGGGGATACGCAGTATTTT | CASSPDKRRGDTQYF
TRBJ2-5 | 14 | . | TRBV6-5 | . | TGTGCCAGCAGTTATGGCCTGATACAAGAGACCCAGTACTTC | CASSYGLIQETQYF
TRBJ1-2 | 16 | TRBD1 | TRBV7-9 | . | TGTGCCAGCAGCGCAAACGACAGGGTAGCTAACTATGGCTACACCTTC | CASSANDRVANYGYTF
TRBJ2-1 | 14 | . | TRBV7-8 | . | TGTGCCAGCAGCCCCTTGGGACACGACAATGAGCAGTTCTTC | CASSPLGHDNEQFF
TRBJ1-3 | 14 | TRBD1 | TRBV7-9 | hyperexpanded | TGTGCCAGCACCACAGGGGGTTCTGGAAACACCATATATTTT | CASTTGGSGNTIYF
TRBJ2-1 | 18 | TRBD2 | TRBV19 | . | TGTGCCAGTACCCCGGTGGGACTAGCGGGGGGTATCTACAATGAGCAGTTCTTC | CASTPVGLAGGIYNEQFF
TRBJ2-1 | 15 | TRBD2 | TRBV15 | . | TGTGCCACCCGAACCCGACTAGCGGGGGTCAATGAGCAGTTCTTC | CATRTRLAGVNEQFF
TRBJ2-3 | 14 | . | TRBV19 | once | TGTGCCAGTAGACCTCACCTAGCCACAGATACGCAGTATTTT | CASRPHLATDTQYF
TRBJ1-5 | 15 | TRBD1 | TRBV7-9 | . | TGTGCCAGCAGCCCACCAACAGGGGGGGATCAGCCCCAGCATTTT | CASSPPTGGDQPQHF
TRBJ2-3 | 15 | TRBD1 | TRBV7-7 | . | TGTGCCAGCAGCTCGGGACAGGGAGGAACAGATACGCAGTATTTT | CASSSGQGGTDTQYF
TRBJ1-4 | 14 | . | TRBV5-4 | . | TGTGCCAGCAGCCCGGGACGGGGGGGGGAAAAACTGTTTTTT | CASSPGRGGEKLFF
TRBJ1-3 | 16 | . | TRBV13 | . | TGTGCCAGCAGCTTAGTGGCTGGGGCGCGAGGAAACACCATATATTTT | CASSLVAGARGNTIYF
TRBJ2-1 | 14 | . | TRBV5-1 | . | TGCGCCAGCAGCTTGCATGGCGGCGACAATGAGCAGTTCTTC | CASSLHGGDNEQFF
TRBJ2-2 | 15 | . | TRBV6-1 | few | TGTGCCAGCGATTCCCAGGGGACGAACACCGGGGAGCTGTTTTTT | CASDSQGTNTGELFF
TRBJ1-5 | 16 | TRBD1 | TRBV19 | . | TGTGCCAGTAGTAATGGGACAGGGAGAAGCAATCAGCCCCAGCATTTT | CASSNGTGRSNQPQHF
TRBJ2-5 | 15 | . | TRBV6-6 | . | TGTGCCAGCAGTTTCCTAGCGACGGGGCAAGAGACCCAGTACTTC | CASSFLATGQETQYF
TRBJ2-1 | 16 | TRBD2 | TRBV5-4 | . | TGTGCCAGCAGCTTGGCGCTAGCGGGGGCCTACAATGAGCAGTTCTTC | CASSLALAGAYNEQFF
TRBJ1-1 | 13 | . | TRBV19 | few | TGTGCCAGTAGTATTGGCGGGAACACTGAAGCTTTCTTT | CASSIGGNTEAFF
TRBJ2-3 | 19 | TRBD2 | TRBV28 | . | TGTGCCAGCAGTCTCCATTCACCGGGACTAGCGGGAGGGACAGATACGCAGTATTTT | CASSLHSPGLAGGTDTQYF
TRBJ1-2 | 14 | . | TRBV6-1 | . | TGTGCCAGCAGTGATGGGGGGGCCATCTATGGCTACACCTTC | CASSDGGAIYGYTF
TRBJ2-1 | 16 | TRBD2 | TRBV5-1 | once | TGCGCCAGCAGCTCCACTAGCGGGGTATTCAACAATGAGCAGTTCTTC | CASSSTSGVFNNEQFF
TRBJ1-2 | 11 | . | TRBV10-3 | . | TGTGCCATCCTGGGGGGTTATGGCTACACCTTC | CAILGGYGYTF
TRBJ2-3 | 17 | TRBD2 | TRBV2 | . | TGTGCCAGCAGTGATAGACTAGCGGGAGGCCTTACAGATACGCAGTATTTT | CASSDRLAGGLTDTQYF
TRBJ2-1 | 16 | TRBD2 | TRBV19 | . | TGTGCCAGTAGTAAGGGACTAGCGGGAAACTACAATGAGCAGTTCTTC | CASSKGLAGNYNEQFF
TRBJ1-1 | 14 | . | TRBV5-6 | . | TGTGCCAGCAGCCCTCACAGGGAAAACACTGAAGCTTTCTTT | CASSPHRENTEAFF
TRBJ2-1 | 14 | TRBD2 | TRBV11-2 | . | TGTGCCAGCAGCTCGACTAGCGGGGGCAATGAGCAGTTCTTC | CASSSTSGGNEQFF
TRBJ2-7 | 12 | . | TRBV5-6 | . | TGTGCCAACAGCTTGGCAACGGGCGAGCAGTACTTC | CANSLATGEQYF
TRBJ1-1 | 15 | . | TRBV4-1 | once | TGCGCCAGCAGCCAAGAATTTTTGGGGGGCACTGAAGCTTTCTTT | CASSQEFLGGTEAFF
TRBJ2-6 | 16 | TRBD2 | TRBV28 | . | TGTGCCAGCATCACTAGCGCTAGCTCTGGGGCCAACGTCCTGACTTTC | CASITSASSGANVLTF
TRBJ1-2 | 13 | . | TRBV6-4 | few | TGTGCCAGCAGAAAGGGGGGGGGCTATGGCTACACCTTC | CASRKGGGYGYTF
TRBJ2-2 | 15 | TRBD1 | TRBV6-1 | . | TGTGCCAGCAGAATGCAGGGGGCGTACACCGGGGAGCTGTTTTTT | CASRMQGAYTGELFF
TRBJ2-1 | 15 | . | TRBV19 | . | TGTGCCAGTAGTATGGTCCAGGGCCCCTACAATGAGCAGTTCTTC | CASSMVQGPYNEQFF
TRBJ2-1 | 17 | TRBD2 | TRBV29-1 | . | TGCAGCGTTGAAGACCCGGAGGCGGGAGGGGAGAACAATGAGCAGTTCTTC | CSVEDPEAGGENNEQFF
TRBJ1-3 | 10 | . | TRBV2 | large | TGTGCCAGCAGTGGCGGCACCATATATTTT | CASSGGTIYF
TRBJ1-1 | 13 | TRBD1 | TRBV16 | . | TGTGCCAGCAGCCTTATAAGGGACAGGGAAGCTTTCTTT | CASSLIRDREAFF
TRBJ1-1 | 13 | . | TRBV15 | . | TGTGCCACCAGCGGTACAGGGTTCACTGAAGCTTTCTTT | CATSGTGFTEAFF
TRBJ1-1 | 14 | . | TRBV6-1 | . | TGTGCCAGCAGACCCGGGAGAGGGAACACTGAAGCTTTCTTT | CASRPGRGNTEAFF
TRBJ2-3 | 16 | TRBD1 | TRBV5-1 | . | TGCGCCAGCAGCCTCTCTACGGACAGGGGTACAGATACGCAGTATTTT | CASSLSTDRGTDTQYF
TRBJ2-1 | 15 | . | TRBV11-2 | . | TGTGCCAGCAGCCTAGCCGGGACTCCCTACAATGAGCAGTTCTTC | CASSLAGTPYNEQFF
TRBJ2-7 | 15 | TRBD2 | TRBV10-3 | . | TGTGCCATCAGTGACTCCGGGACTAGCCCCTACGAGCAGTACTTC | CAISDSGTSPYEQYF
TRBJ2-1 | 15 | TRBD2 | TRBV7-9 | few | TGTGCCAGCACCTCTCTAGCGGGAGGTCAAAATGAGCAGTTCTTC | CASTSLAGGQNEQFF
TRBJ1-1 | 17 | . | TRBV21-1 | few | TGTGCCAGCAGCAAAAAATGGACAGCCAACTCGAACACTGAAGCTTTCTTT | CASSKKWTANSNTEAFF